This entry lists 21 T cell receptor beta chains sequenced from one sample in a study of OX40 agonist ivuxolimab in advanced cancers. Assay: immunoSEQ multiplex PCR; the TCRdb copy retains only in-frame clones and omits some. The table has approximately 62,000 clones, roughly 87% seen once; the top ten hold about 4.8%. The sequences come from CD4+ or CD8+ T cells sorted from blood, collected in a trial of the OX40 agonist ivuxolimab. The receptors were sampled from an adult with an advanced solid tumor such as melanoma, head and neck, liver or kidney cancer.

The chain joins TRBV5-1 to TRBJ1-2; the D is unclear. The CDR3 covers 14 residues. Looked up from germline, CDR1 is SGHRS and CDR2 is YFSETQ. V was pared by 0 bases and J by 1 base, with 7 bases between. The CDR3 region is CASSLGKNNYGYTF. CDR3 sequence (DNA): TGCGCCAGCAGCTTGGGGAAGAATAACTATGGCTACACCTTC.

This chain connects TRBV10-3 to TRBJ1-6, with D perhaps matching TRBD1 (5 bases). The CDR3 extends over 14 amino acids. The germline CDR1 and CDR2 sequences are ENHRY and SYGVKD. Trimming removed 7 bases from V and 5 bases from J, with 12 bases in between. The CDR3 sequence is CAINPGTNNSPLHF. The CDR3 coding sequence is TGTGCCATCAACCCAGGGACTAATAATTCACCCCTCCACTTT.

The chain has TRBV27 and TRBJ1-1; no clear D. Germline V gene sequence: CDR1 MNHEY, CDR2 SMNVEV (reference sequence). V shed 1 base and J shed 7 bases, with 13 bases lying between them. This CDR3 is 14 amino acids long. The CDR3 nucleotides are TGTGCCAGCAGTTTATTGACTAGTCGGGATGAAGCTTTCTTT. This encodes CASSLLTSRDEAFF.

This chain uses TRBV2 with TRBJ1-4; the D is unclear. Trimming took off 2 bases at V and 5 bases at J, with 9 bases between the two ends. The germline V gene encodes CDR1 SNHLY and CDR2 FYNNEI. This CDR3 contains 14 residues. The CDR3 spells CASSERQWNEKLFF. Written as DNA, the CDR3 is TGTGCCAGCAGTGAACGGCAGTGGAATGAAAAACTGTTTTTT.

The J gene is TRBJ2-3, the V gene TRBV7-9, with 11 bases fitting TRBD1. Germline trimming cut 5 bases from V and 4 bases from J; bases unmatched to any gene: 8. This CDR3 region has 16 residues. The germline gives CDR1 SEHNR, CDR2 FQNEAQ (reference sequence). CDR3 nucleotides: TGTGCCAGCAGCCCGCTACGGACAGGGGGCTCAGATACGCAGTATTTT. This gives the protein CASSPLRTGGSDTQYF.

The chain uses TRBV7-9 and TRBJ2-3; D remains ambiguous. The CDR3 contains 12 residues. V was cut by 4 bases and J by 0 bases, with 2 bases left in between. Looked up from germline, CDR1 is SEHNR and CDR2 is FQNEAQ (reference sequence). The CDR3 coding sequence is TGTGCCAGCAGCTACAGCACAGATACGCAGTATTTT. Protein product: CASSYSTDTQYF.

This rearrangement joins TRBV15 to TRBJ2-6, with TRBD1 as a possible D gene (6 bases). The V gene's germline CDR1 is LNHNV and CDR2 YYDKDF (reference sequence). V was cut by 3 bases and J by 2 bases, with 14 bases left in between. This CDR3 has 17 amino acids. CDR3: CATSRARGDPGANVLTF. The CDR3 bases are TGTGCCACCAGCAGGGCCAGGGGAGACCCTGGGGCCAACGTCCTGACTTTC.

This chain links TRBV15 with TRBJ1-5; the match to TRBD1 covers 7 bases. With 1 base clipped from V and 6 bases from J, the junction kept 6 bases outside the gene matches. CDR1 is LNHNV and CDR2 is YYDKDF in the germline V gene (reference sequence). The CDR3 contains 15 residues. The CDR3 DNA reads TGTGCCACCAGCAGAGCCGGGACAGCTATTCAGCCCCAGCATTTT. Protein sequence: CATSRAGTAIQPQHF.

This rearrangement joins TRBV7-9 to TRBJ2-3, with TRBD2 identical over 8 bases. V was pared by 7 bases and J by 9 bases, with 12 bases of the junction left unmatched. Germline assignment: CDR1 SEHNR and CDR2 FQNEAQ (reference sequence). CDR3 length: 14 amino acids. CDR3 nucleotide sequence: TGTGCCAGCACCCTCGGGGGGGTCGGAGCCACGCAGTATTTT. Translated, it gives CASTLGGVGATQYF.

The chain recombines TRBV10-1 with TRBJ2-1, with D perhaps matching TRBD1 (5 bases). Trimming shortened V by 4 bases and J by 5 bases, and 12 bases separated the two germline ends. The CDR3 length is 14 residues. CDR1 is WNHNN, CDR2 SYGVQD, per germline (reference sequence). The CDR3 reads CASSVGQGNNEQFF. DNA of the CDR3: TGCGCCAGCAGTGTAGGGCAGGGTAACAATGAGCAGTTCTTC.

The rearrangement uses TRBV5-1 and TRBJ2-1, with 8 bases that match TRBD1. Unmatched junction bases numbered 13, after V lost 5 bases and J lost 6 bases. The length of the CDR3 is 16 residues. The germline gives CDR1 SGHRS, CDR2 YFSETQ. The CDR3 bases are TGCGCCAGCAGTCGAGGACAGGGTGAGGTGCGCAATGAGCAGTTCTTC. Protein: CASSRGQGEVRNEQFF.

This clone was observed once. This chain connects TRBV19 to TRBJ1-6; D call uncertain. Trimming removed 6 bases from V and 5 bases from J, with 11 bases in between. The CDR3 is 14 residues long. Germline V gives CDR1 LNHDA, CDR2 SQIVND (reference sequence). CDR3 nucleotides: TGTGCCAGTAGAAATCAGGAGAATAATTCACCCCTCCACTTT. As protein: CASRNQENNSPLHF.

This rearrangement joins TRBV6-5 to TRBJ2-7; D may be TRBD1 (5 bases). CDR1 MNHEY and CDR2 SVGAGI come from the germline V gene. The CDR3 contains 13 residues. Trimming left V 2 bases short and J 0 bases short, with 5 bases between. The CDR3 DNA reads TGTGCCAGCAGTTACGACAGCTCCTACGAGCAGTACTTC. Its protein is CASSYDSSYEQYF.

DNA for the CDR3: TGTGCCAGCAGCCCCAGGGGAAACACCGGGGAGCTGTTTTTT. This translates into CASSPRGNTGELFF. The chain joins TRBV9 to TRBJ2-2; TRBD1 is a possible D gene (6 bases). Germline-derived CDR1 and CDR2 are SGDLS and YYNGEE. The CDR3 is 14 amino acids. Trimming removed 4 bases at V and 2 bases at J, with 9 bases between.

The table lists this clone with a count of one. This chain uses TRBV2 with TRBJ2-3; D is unclear. Trimming took 0 bases from V and 3 from J, leaving 10 bases between them. The CDR3 is 15 amino acids. Germline CDR1 is SNHLY and CDR2 is FYNNEI. The DNA of the CDR3 is TGTGCCAGCAGTGAAGCCTTACAGACGACAGATACGCAGTATTTT. Residues: CASSEALQTTDTQYF. Together with reference TRBV2 and TRBJ2-3, the CDR3 gives the full variable domain: EPEVTQTPSHQVTQMGQEVILRCVPISNHLYFYWYRQILGQKVEFLVSFYNNEISEKSEIFDDQFSVERPDGSNFTLKIRSTKLEDSAMYFCASSEALQTTDTQYFGPGTRLTVL.

This chain links TRBV6-5 with TRBJ1-5; no definite D call. V was cut by 5 bases and J by 0 bases, with 11 bases left in between. Germline CDR1 is MNHEY and CDR2 is SVGAGI. The CDR3 totals 15 residues. This CDR3 is CASSVQVTSNQPQHF. The CDR3 bases are TGTGCCAGCAGTGTACAAGTGACTAGCAATCAGCCCCAGCATTTT.

The chain recombines TRBV6-1 with TRBJ1-2; a weak D match, TRBD1 (6 bases). The CDR3 runs to 13 residues. V lost 8 bases and J lost 4, with 14 bases in between. Germline-derived CDR1 and CDR2 are MNHNS and SASEGT. CDR3: CASGFLGGYGYTF. Written as DNA, the CDR3 is TGTGCCAGCGGATTTCTAGGGGGCTATGGCTACACCTTC.

The genes are TRBV29-1 and TRBJ2-7, with TRBD2 matching 7 bases. The CDR3 runs to 11 residues. Germline CDR1 is SQVTM and CDR2 is ANQGSEA. V gave up 5 bases and J gave up 3 bases; unmatched junction bases: 1. The CDR3 sequence: CSVRGSYEQYF. In nucleotides, the CDR3 is TGCAGCGTTCGCGGGAGCTACGAGCAGTACTTC.

The chain couples TRBV6-5 to TRBJ1-5; 8 bases align to TRBD1. V was pared by 10 bases and J by 7 bases, with 9 bases of the junction left unmatched. CDR3 size: 13 residues. Germline CDR1 is MNHEY and CDR2 is SVGAGI. The DNA of the CDR3 is TGTGCCACTTCAGGGGGCTCGTACCAGCCCCAGCATTTT. Encoded protein: CATSGGSYQPQHF.

The sample holds a few counts of this clone. This rearrangement joins TRBV30 to TRBJ1-1, with TRBD1 identical over 8 bases. This CDR3 is 14 amino acids long. The V segment lost 4 bases and the J segment 1 base; nucleotides outside the gene matches: 5. Germline CDR1 and CDR2: GTSNPN and SVGIG (reference sequence). This CDR3 is CAWTADRANTEAFF. CDR3 coding DNA: TGTGCCTGGACTGCGGACAGGGCGAACACTGAAGCTTTCTTT.

With respect to this clone: This same CDR3 is encoded by further DNA sequences in the sample. V is TRBV20-1 and J is TRBJ2-2; D gene unclear. The CDR3 has 11 amino acids. Germline V gene data show CDR1 as DFQATT and CDR2 as SNEGSKA (reference sequence). V was cut by 1 base and J by 5 bases, with 2 bases left in between. CDR3 nucleotide sequence: TGCAGTGCTAGAGGTACCGGGGAGCTGTTTTTT. It yields the protein CSARGTGELFF.